This T cell receptor beta chain was found in a study of T cell repertoires in cytomegalovirus infection. Study overall: TCR beta signatures that were public indicated CMV infection and matching HLA type.

A remark on this clonotype: Its matching antigen is unknown. This may stem from a read error, because a much larger clone lies one nucleotide away.

Study-wide results and limits: In two of eight donors, the top clonotype was HLA-C-restricted CMV-specific.

TCRdb redid the calling of the reads with MiXCR, one entry per CDR3 protein. The repertoire includes around 130,000 distinct CDR3 sequences, more than 7% of them detected once, and around 10% sits in the top ten. The germline CDR1 and CDR2 sequences are SGHTA and FQGNSA. This CDR3 spans 12 amino acids. V lost 8 bases, J lost 5 bases, and 11 bases lay in between. The sample was PBMCs. The receptor's source is a human donor in good health (CMV status not recorded). Some clones in this sample may be carry-over from other donors' samples. The V gene is TRBV7-2, the J gene TRBJ2-3; D remains ambiguous. CDR3 protein: CASGHTRDTQYF. DNA of the CDR3: TGTGCCAGCGGCCATACGCGAGATACGCAGTATTTT.